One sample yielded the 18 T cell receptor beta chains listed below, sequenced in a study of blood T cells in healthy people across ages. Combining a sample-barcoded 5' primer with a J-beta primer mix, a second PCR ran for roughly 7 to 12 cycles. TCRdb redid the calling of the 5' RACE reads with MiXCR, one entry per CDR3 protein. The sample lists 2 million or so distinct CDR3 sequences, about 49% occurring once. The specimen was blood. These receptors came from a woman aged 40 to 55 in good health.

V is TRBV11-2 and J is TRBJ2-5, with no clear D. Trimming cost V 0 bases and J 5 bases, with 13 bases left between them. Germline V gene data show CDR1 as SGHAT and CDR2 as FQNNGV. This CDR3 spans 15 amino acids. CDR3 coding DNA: TGTGCCAGCAGCTTAGAAGGGTCCAGCGCGGAGACCCAGTACTTC. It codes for CASSLEGSSAETQYF.

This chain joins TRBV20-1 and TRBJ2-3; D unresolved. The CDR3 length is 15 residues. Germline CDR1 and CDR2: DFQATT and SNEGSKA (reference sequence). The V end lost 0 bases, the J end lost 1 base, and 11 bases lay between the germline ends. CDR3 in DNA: TGCAGTGCTAGAGAACCGGGCCGGCGCACAGATACGCAGTATTTT. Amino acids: CSAREPGRRTDTQYF.

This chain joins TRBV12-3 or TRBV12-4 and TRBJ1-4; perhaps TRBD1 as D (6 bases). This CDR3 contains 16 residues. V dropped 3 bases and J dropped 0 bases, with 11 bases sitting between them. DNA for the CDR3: TGTGCCAGCAGTTTCACGGGGGCACCAACTAATGAAAAACTGTTTTTT. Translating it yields CASSFTGAPTNEKLFF.

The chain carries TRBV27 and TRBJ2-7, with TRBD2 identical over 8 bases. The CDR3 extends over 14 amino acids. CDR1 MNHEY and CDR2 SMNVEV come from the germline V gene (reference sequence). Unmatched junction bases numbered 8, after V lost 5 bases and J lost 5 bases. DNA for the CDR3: TGTGCCAGCAGTCCACGGGAGGGTGGCGACGAGCAGTACTTC. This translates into CASSPREGGDEQYF.

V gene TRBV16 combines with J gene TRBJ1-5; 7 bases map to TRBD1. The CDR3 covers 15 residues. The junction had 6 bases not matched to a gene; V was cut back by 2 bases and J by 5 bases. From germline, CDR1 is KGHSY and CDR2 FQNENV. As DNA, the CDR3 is TGTGCCAGCAGCCAACTAGGGACAGTTGATCAGCCCCAGCATTTT. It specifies CASSQLGTVDQPQHF.

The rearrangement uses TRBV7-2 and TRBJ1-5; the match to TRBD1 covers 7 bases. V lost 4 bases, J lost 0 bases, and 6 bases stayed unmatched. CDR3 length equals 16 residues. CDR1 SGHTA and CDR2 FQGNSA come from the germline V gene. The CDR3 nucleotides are TGTGCCAGCAGCTCGCGGACAGGTAGTAGCAATCAGCCCCAGCATTTT. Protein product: CASSSRTGSSNQPQHF. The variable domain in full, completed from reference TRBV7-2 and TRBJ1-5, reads GAGVSQSPSNKVTEKGKDVELRCDPISGHTALYWYRQSLGQGLEFLIYFQGNSAPDKSGLPSDRFSAERTGGSVSTLTIQRTQQEDSAVYLCASSSRTGSSNQPQHFGDGTRLSIL.

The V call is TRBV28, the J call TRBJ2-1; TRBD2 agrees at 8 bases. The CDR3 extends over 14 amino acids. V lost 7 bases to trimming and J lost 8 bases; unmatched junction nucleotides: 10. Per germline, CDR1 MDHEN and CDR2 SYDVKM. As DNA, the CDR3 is TGTGCCAGCATAGGGCGGGGGGCCCCCGATGAGCAGTTCTTC. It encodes CASIGRGAPDEQFF.

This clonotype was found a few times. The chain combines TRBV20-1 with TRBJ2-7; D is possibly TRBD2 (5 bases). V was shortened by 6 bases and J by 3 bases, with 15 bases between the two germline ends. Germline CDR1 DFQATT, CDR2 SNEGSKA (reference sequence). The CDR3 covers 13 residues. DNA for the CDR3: TGCAGTGCCCCAAGCCCCGGGAACTACGAGCAGTACTTC. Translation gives CSAPSPGNYEQYF.

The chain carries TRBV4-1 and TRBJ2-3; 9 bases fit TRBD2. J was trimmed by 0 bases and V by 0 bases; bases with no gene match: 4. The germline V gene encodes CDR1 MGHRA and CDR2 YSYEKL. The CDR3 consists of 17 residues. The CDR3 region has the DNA TGCGCCAGCAGCCAAGAGAGCGGGGGGTTTAGCACAGATACGCAGTATTTT. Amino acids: CASSQESGGFSTDTQYF.

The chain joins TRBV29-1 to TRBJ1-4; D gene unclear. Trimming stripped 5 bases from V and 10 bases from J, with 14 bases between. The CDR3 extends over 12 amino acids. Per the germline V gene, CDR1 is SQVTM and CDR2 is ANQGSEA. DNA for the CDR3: TGCAGCGTTCCAAATCGGGCAGGAAAACTGTTTTTT. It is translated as CSVPNRAGKLFF.

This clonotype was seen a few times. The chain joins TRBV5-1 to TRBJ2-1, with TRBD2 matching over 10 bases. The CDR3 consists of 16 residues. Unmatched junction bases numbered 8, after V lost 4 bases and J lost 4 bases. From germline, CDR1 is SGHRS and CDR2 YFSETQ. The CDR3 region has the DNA TGCGCCAGCAGCCAAACGCCTAGCGGGAGTTACAATGAGCAGTTCTTC. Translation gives CASSQTPSGSYNEQFF.

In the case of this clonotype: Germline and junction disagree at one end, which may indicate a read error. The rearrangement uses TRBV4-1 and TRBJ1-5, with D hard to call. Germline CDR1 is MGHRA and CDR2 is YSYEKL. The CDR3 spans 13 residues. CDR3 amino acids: CASSQGHNQPQHF. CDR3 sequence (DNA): TGTGCCAGCAGTCAAGGCCATAATCAGCCCCAGCATTTT.

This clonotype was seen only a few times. As DNA, the CDR3 is TGTGCCACCAGCAGTTTTAGGCGCGGGAACAATGAGCAGTTCTTC. Translating gives CATSSFRRGNNEQFF. The rearrangement uses TRBV24-1 and TRBJ2-1, with D possibly TRBD2 on 6 matching bases. This CDR3 spans 15 amino acids. The germline V gene encodes CDR1 KGHDR and CDR2 SFDVKD. The V gene lost 7 bases and the J gene lost 5 bases, with 17 bases spanning the gap.

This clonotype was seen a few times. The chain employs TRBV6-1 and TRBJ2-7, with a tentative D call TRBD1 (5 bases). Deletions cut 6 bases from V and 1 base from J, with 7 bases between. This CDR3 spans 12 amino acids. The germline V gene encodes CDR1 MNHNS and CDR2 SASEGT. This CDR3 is CASRDKSYEQYF. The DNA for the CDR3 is TGTGCCAGCAGGGACAAATCCTACGAGCAGTACTTC.

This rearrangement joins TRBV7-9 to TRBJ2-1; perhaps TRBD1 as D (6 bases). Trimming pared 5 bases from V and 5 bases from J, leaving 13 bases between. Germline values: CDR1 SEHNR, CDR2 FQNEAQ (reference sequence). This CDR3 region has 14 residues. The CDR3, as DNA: TGTGCCAGCAGCAACCGGGACACCCACAATGAGCAGTTCTTC. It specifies CASSNRDTHNEQFF. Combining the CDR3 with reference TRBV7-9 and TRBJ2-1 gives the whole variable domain DTGVSQNPRHKITKRGQNVTFRCDPISEHNRLYWYRQTLGQGPEFLTYFQNEAQLEKSRLLSDRFSAERPKGSFSTLEIQRTEQGDSAMYLCASSNRDTHNEQFFGPGTRLTVL.

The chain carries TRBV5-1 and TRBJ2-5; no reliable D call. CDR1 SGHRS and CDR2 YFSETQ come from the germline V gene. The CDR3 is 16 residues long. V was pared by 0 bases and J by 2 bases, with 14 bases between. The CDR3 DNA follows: TGCGCCAGCAGCTTGGACCCCCTTTTTAATCAAGAGACCCAGTACTTC. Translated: CASSLDPLFNQETQYF.

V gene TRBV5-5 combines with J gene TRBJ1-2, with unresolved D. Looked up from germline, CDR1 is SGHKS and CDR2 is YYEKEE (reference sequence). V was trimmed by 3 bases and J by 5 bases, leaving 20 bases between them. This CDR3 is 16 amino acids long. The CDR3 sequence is CASSWHPGVDGYGYTF. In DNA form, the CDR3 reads TGTGCCAGCAGCTGGCATCCAGGAGTCGACGGATATGGCTACACCTTC.

CDR3 nucleotide sequence: TGCGCCAGCACCGGGACAGGGGACGAAAAACTGTTTTTT. Its protein product is CASTGTGDEKLFF. The chain joins TRBV5-1 to TRBJ1-4; TRBD1 matches at 10 bases. CDR3 length: 13 amino acids. J was trimmed by 8 bases and V by 6 bases; bases with no gene match: 4. Per germline, CDR1 SGHRS and CDR2 YFSETQ.